This T cell receptor (beta chain) was recorded in a study of beta chain features in type 1 diabetes. CD45RO/CCR7/CD25/CD127/CD95/CD27 staining was used to isolate CD4+ naive, central memory, regulatory and stem cell-like memory cells by sorting. Study results and limitations: In type 1 diabetes patients, VDJ junctions had fewer insertions; deletions at these junctions were more frequent. There was a moderate but significant shortening of TCRB CDR3s in all four CD4+ subsets of Type 1 diabetes patients. PCR might pick shorter templates more often, in the same way for patients and controls.

Germline CDR1 and CDR2: SGHTA and FQGNSA. V shed 5 bases and J shed 4 bases, with 21 bases lying between them. CDR3 size: 17 residues. This clone occurred a few times. Its antigen is unknown. The investigators reverse transcribed all of the isolated RNA, so they sequenced expressed TCRB transcripts. The study sequenced naive, central memory and regulatory T cell samples to an average of around 3.4 million reads. TCRdb's copy holds only in-frame clones and misses some; the assay was immunoSEQ multiplex PCR. The sample consists of more than 200,000 clones, 16% of them appearing once. Sequencing was carried out using naive CD4+ T cells from blood. This chain links TRBV7-2 with TRBJ2-1; maybe TRBD2 (6 bases). The receptor was derived from a man aged 30 to 39 with type 1 diabetes. CDR3 amino acids: CASSPPIGRDGYNEQFF. CDR3 sequence (DNA): TGTGCCAGCAGCCCACCCATAGGGCGGGACGGATACAATGAGCAGTTCTTC.